The present TCR beta chain was sequenced within a study of blood T cells in healthy people across ages. Next came a second PCR, run for about 7 to 11 cycles, which used a sample-barcoded 5' primer along with a J-beta primer mix. Each cDNA molecule, via a template-switch adaptor with 12 random nucleotides, was tagged. TCRdb processed the 5' RACE reads anew with MiXCR; each CDR3 protein has one entry. Of about 1.4 million distinct CDR3 sequences listed, roughly 60% are singletons. V was pared by 0 bases and J by 4 bases, with 7 bases of the junction left unmatched. The CDR3 is 16 residues long. From germline, CDR1 is MNHNS and CDR2 SASEGT.

Sample: blood. The TCR originated in a man aged 18-30 years in good health. The gene calls are TRBV6-1 and TRBJ1-2; 8 bases are shared with TRBD1. The CDR3 DNA is TGTGCCAGCAGTGAAGCCCGCCCAGGGGGCGCCTATGGCTACACCTTC. Amino acids: CASSEARPGGAYGYTF.